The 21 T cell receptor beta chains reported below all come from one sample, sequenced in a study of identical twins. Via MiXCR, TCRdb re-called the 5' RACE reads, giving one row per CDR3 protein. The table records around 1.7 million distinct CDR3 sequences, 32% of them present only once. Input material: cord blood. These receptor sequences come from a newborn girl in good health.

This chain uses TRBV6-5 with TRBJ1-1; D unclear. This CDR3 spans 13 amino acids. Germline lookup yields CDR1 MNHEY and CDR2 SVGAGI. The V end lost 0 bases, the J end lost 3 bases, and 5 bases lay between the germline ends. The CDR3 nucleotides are TGTGCCAGCAGTTACTCCATGGACACTGAAGCTTTCTTT. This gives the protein CASSYSMDTEAFF.

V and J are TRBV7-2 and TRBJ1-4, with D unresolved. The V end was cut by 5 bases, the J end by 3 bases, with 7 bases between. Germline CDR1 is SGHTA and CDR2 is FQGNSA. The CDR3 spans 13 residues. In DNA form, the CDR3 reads TGTGCCAGCAGCCCCGACCCTAATGAAAAACTGTTTTTT. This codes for CASSPDPNEKLFF.

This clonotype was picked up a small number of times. The CDR3 DNA is TGTGCCAGCAGTAGAGCACAGGGGATTCAAGGCAATCAGCCCCAGCATTTT. It is translated as CASSRAQGIQGNQPQHF. The chain links TRBV6-6 to TRBJ1-5; 7 bases are a match to TRBD1. V shed 5 bases and J 2 bases; nucleotides not matched to a gene: 12. The germline V gene encodes CDR1 MNHNY and CDR2 SVGAGI (reference sequence). This CDR3 region has 17 residues.

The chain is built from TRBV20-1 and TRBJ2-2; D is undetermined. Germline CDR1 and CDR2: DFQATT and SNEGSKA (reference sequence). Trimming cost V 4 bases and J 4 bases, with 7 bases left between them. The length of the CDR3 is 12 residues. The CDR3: CSATVPTGELFF. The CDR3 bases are TGCAGTGCTACAGTGCCCACCGGGGAGCTGTTTTTT.

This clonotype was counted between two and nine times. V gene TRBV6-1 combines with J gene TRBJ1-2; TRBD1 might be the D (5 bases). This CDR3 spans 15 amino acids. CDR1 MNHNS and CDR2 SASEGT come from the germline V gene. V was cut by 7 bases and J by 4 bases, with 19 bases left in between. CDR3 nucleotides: TGTGCCAGCACCGCTTTACAGGAGACATCCTATGGCTACACCTTC. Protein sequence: CASTALQETSYGYTF.

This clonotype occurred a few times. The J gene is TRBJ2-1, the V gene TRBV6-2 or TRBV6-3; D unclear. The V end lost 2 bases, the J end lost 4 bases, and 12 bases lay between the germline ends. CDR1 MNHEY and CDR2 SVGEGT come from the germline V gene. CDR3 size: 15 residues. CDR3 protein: CASSYSLSLYNEQFF. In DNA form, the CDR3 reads TGTGCCAGCAGTTACAGTCTTTCGCTATACAATGAGCAGTTCTTC.

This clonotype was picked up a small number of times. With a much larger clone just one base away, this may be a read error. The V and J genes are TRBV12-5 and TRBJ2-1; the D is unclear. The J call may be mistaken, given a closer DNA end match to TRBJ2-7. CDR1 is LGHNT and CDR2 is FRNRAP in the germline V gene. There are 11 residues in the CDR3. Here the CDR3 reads CASGFYNEQYF. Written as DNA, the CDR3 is TGTGCTAGTGGTTTTTACAATGAGCAGTACTTC.

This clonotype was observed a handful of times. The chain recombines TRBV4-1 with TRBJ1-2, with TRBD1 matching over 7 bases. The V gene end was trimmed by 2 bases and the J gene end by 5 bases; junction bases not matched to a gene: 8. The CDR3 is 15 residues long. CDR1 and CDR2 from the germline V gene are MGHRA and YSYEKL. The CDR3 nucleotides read TGCGCCAGCAGCCAACAGGACCAGGGGGGGTATGGCTACACCTTC. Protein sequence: CASSQQDQGGYGYTF.

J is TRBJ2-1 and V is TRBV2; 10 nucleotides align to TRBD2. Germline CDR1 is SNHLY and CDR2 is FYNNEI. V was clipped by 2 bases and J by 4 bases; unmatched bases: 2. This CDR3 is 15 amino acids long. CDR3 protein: CASSEQRGGYNEQFF. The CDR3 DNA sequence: TGTGCCAGCAGTGAACAGCGGGGGGGTTACAATGAGCAGTTCTTC.

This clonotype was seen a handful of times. The chain's CDR3 is CATTADRGPENTEAFF. As DNA, the CDR3 is TGTGCCACCACGGCTGACAGGGGCCCCGAGAACACTGAAGCTTTCTTT. V and J are TRBV24-1 and TRBJ1-1, with 8 bases identical to TRBD1. The germline V gene has CDR1 KGHDR and CDR2 SFDVKD. With 8 bases clipped from V and 1 base from J, the junction kept 11 bases outside the gene matches. CDR3 size: 16 residues.

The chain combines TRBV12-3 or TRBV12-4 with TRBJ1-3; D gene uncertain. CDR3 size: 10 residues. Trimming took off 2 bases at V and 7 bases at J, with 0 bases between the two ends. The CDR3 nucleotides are TGTGCCAGCAGTTTAAACACCATATATTTT. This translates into CASSLNTIYF.

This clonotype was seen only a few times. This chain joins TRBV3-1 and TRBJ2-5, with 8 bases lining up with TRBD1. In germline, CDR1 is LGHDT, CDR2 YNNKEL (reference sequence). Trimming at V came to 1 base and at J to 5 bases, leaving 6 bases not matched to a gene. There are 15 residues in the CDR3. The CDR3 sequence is CASSQGTGYKETQYF. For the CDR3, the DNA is TGTGCCAGCAGCCAAGGGACAGGGTATAAGGAGACCCAGTACTTC.

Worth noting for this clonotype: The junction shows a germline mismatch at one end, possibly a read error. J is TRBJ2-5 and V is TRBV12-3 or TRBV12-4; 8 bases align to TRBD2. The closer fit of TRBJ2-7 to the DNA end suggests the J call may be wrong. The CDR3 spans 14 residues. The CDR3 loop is CAGSVGTSFYEQYF. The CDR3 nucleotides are TGTGCCGGCAGTGTAGGGACTAGTTTTTACGAGCAGTACTTC.

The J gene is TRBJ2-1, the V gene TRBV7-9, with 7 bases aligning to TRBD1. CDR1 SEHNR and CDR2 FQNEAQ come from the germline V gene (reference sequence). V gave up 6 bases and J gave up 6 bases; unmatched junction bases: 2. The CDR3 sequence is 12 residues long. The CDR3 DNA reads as TGTGCCAGCAGTCGGGACAGCAATGAGCAGTTCTTC. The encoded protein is CASSRDSNEQFF.

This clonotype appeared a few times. The CDR3 sequence is CASSFGFGNYGYTF. The DNA for the CDR3 is TGTGCCAGCAGTTTTGGGTTTGGGAACTATGGCTACACCTTC. The rearrangement uses TRBV12-3 or TRBV12-4 and TRBJ1-2; D ambiguous. The CDR3 extends over 14 amino acids. V was clipped by 3 bases and J by 2 bases, with 10 bases between them.

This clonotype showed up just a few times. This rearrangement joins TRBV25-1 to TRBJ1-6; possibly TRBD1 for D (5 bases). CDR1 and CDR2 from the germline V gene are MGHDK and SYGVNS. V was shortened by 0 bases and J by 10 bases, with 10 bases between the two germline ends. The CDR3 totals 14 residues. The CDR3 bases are TGTGCCAGCAGTGAATATCAGGGTACCTCACCCCTCCACTTT. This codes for CASSEYQGTSPLHF.

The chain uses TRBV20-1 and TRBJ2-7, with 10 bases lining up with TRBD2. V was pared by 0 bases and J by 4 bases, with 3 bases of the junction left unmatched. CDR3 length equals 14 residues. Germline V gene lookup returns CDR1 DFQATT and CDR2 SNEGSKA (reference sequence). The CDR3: CSARELAGEYEQYF. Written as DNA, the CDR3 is TGCAGTGCTAGAGAGCTAGCGGGAGAATACGAGCAGTACTTC.

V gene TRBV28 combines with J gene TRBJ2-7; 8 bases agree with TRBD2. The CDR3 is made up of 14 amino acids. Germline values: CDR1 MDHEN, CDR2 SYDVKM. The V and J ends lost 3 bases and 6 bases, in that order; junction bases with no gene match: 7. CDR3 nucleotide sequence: TGTGCCAGCAGTTTGTCGGGTACTAGCGGCGAGCAGTACTTC. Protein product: CASSLSGTSGEQYF.

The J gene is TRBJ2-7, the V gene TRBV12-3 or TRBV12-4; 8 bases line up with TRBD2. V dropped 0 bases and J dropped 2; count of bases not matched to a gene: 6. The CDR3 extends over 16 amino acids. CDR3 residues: CASSLAGLGATYEQYF. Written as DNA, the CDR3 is TGTGCCAGCAGTTTAGCGGGACTAGGCGCGACCTACGAGCAGTACTTC.

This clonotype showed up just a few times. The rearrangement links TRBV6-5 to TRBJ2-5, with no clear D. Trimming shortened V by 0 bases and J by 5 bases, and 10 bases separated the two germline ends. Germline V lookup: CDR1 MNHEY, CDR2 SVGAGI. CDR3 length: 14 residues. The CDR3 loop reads CASSYSYRLETQYF. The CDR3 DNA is TGTGCCAGCAGTTACTCGTATAGGTTGGAGACCCAGTACTTC.

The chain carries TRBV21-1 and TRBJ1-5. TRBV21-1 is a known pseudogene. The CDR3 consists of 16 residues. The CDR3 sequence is CASSAKGGFSNQPQHF. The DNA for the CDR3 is TGTGCCAGCAGCGCGAAGGGAGGTTTTAGCAATCAGCCCCAGCATTTT.